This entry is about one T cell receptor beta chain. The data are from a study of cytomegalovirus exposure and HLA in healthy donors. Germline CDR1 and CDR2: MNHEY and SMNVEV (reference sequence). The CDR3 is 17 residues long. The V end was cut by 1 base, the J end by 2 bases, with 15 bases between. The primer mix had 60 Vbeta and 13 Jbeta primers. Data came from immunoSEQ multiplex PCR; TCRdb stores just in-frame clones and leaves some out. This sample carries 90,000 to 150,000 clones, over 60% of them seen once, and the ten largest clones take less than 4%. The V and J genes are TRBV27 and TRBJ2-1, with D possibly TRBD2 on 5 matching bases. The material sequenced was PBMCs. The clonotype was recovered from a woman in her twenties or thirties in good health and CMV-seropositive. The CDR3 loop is CASSLLGGLATYNEQFF. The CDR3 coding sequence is TGTGCCAGCAGTTTATTGGGCGGGCTTGCGACCTACAATGAGCAGTTCTTC.